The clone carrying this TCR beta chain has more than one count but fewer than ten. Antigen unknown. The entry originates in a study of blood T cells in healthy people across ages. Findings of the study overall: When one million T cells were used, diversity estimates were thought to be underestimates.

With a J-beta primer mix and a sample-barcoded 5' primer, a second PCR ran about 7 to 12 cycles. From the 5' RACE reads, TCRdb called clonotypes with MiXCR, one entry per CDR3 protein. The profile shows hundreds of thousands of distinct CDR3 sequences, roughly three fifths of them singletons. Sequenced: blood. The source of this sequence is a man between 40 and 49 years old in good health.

The CDR3: CASSPGQQNNSPLHF. The DNA of the CDR3 is TGTGCCAGCAGCCCGGGACAGCAAAATAATTCACCCCTCCACTTT. The rearrangement uses TRBV4-2 and TRBJ1-6, with 7 bases identical to TRBD1. Germline V CDR1 and CDR2: LGHNA, YNFKEQ. This CDR3 contains 15 residues. Trimming cost V 4 bases and J 5 bases; bases outside gene matches: 5.